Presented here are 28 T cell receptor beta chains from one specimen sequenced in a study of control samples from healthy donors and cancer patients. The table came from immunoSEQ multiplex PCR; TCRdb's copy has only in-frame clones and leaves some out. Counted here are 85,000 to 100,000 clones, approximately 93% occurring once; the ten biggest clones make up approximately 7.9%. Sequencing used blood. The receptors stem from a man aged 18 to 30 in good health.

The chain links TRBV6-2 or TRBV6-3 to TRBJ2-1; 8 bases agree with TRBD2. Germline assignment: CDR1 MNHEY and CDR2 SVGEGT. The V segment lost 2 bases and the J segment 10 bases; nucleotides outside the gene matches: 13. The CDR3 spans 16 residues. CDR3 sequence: CASSYDTRGGKREQFF. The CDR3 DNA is TGTGCCAGCAGTTACGATACGCGCGGGGGGAAAAGGGAGCAGTTCTTC.

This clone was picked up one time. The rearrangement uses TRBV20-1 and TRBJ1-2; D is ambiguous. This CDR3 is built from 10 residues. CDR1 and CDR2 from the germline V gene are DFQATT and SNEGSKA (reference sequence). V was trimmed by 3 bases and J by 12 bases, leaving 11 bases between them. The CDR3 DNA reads TGCAGTGCTAGGGACGGCCAAGACACCTTC. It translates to CSARDGQDTF.

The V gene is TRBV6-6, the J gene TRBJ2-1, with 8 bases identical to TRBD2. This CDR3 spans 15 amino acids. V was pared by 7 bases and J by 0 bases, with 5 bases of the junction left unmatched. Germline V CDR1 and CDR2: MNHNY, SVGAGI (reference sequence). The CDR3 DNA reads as TGTGCCAGCACCCGCGGGAGGAACTCCTACAATGAGCAGTTCTTC. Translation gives CASTRGRNSYNEQFF.

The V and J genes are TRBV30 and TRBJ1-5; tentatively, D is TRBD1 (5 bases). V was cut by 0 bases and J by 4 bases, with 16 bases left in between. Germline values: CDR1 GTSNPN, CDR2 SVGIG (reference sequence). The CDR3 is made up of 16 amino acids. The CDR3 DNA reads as TGTGCCTGGAGTGTGTGGGGGACGGAGGGTAATCAGCCCCAGCATTTT. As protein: CAWSVWGTEGNQPQHF.

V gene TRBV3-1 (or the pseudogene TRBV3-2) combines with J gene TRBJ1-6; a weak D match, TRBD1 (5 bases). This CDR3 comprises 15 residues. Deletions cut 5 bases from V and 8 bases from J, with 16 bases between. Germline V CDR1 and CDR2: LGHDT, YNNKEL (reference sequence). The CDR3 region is CASSIRGRAYSPLHF. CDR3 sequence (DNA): TGTGCCAGCAGCATCCGGGGACGCGCGTATTCACCCCTCCACTTT.

The CDR3 region has the DNA TGTGCCAGCAGCTTGGGACGGTTTGAAGCTTTCTTT. Its translation: CASSLGRFEAFF. The V call is TRBV5-8, the J call TRBJ1-1; D is undetermined. The CDR3 sequence is 12 residues long. The ends were cut back, 0 bases at V and 7 bases at J, with 7 bases in the middle. Germline V CDR1 and CDR2: SGHTS, YDEGEE.

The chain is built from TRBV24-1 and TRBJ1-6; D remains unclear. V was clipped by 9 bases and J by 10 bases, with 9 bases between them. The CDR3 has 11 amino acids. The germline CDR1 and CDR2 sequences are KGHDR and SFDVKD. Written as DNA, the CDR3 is TGTGCCACCTACCCGGTATCACCCCTCCACTTT. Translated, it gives CATYPVSPLHF.

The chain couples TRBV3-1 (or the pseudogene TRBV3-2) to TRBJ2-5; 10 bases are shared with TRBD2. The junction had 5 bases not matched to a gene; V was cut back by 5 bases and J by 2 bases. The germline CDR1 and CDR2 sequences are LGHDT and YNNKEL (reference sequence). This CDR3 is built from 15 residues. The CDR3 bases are TGTGCCAGCAGCTCCCGAGCGGGGGGGCAAGAGACCCAGTACTTC. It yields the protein CASSSRAGGQETQYF.

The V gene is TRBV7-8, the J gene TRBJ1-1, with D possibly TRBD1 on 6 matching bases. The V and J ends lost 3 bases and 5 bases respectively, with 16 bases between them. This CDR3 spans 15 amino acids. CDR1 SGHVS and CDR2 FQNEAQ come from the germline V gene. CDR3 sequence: CASSFDRTGYTEAFF. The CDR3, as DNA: TGTGCCAGCAGCTTCGACAGGACGGGATATACTGAAGCTTTCTTT. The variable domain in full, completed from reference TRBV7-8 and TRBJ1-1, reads GAGVSQSPRYKVAKRGQDVALRCDPISGHVSLFWYQQALGQGPEFLTYFQNEAQLDKSGLPSDRFFAERPEGSVSTLKIQRTQQEDSAVYLCASSFDRTGYTEAFFGQGTRLTVV.

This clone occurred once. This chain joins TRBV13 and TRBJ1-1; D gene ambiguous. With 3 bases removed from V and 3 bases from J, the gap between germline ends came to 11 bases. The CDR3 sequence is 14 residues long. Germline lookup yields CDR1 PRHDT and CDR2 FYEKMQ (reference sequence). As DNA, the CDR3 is TGTGCCAGCAGCTTCTCCGGCACCCACACTGAAGCTTTCTTT. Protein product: CASSFSGTHTEAFF.

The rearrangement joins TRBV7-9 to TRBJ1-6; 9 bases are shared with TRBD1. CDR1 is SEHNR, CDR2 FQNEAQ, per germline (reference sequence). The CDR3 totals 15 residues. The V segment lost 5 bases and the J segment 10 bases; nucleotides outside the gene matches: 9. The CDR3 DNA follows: TGTGCCAGCAGCCCGGGGGGACAGGGCCCCTCACCCCTCCACTTT. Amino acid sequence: CASSPGGQGPSPLHF.

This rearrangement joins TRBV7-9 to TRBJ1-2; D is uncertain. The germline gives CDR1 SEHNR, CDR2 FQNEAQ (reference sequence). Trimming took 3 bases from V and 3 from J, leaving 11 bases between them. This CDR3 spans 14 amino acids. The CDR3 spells CASSFGELDYGYTF. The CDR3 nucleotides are TGTGCCAGCAGCTTTGGGGAGTTGGACTATGGCTACACCTTC.

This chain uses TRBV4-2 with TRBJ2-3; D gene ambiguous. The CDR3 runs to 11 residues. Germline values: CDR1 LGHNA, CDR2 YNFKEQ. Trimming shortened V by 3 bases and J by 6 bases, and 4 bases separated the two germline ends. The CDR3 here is CASSQGDTQYF. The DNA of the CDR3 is TGTGCCAGCAGCCAGGGTGATACGCAGTATTTT.

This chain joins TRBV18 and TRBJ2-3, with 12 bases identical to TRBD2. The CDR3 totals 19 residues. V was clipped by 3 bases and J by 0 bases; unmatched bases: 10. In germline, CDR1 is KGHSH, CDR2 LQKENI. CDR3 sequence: CASSPRLAGARESTDTQYF. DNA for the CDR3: TGTGCCAGCTCACCCCGACTAGCGGGGGCCAGAGAAAGCACAGATACGCAGTATTTT.

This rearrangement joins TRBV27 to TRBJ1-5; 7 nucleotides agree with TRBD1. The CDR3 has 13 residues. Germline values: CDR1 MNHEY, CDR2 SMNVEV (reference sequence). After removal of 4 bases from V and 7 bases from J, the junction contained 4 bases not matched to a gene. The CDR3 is CASSYRGVQPQHF. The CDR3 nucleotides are TGTGCCAGCAGTTACAGGGGAGTCCAGCCCCAGCATTTT.

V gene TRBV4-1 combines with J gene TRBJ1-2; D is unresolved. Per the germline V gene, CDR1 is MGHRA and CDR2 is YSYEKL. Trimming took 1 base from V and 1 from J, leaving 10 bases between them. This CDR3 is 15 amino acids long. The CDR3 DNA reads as TGCGCCAGCAGCCAAGTAACCACGGGTAACTATGGCTACACCTTC. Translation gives CASSQVTTGNYGYTF.

The CDR3 loop reads CASSPDRGEIYGYTF. The CDR3 DNA reads TGTGCCAGCAGTCCCGACAGGGGGGAGATCTATGGCTACACCTTC. The genes are TRBV27 and TRBJ1-2; TRBD1 matches 9 bases. There are 15 residues in the CDR3. Germline trimming cut 5 bases from V and 4 bases from J; bases unmatched to any gene: 8. Germline V gene sequence: CDR1 MNHEY, CDR2 SMNVEV (reference sequence).

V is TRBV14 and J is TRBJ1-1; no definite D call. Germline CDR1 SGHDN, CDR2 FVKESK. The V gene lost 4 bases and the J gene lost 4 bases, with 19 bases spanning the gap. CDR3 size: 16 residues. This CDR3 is CASSLISSLRGTEAFF. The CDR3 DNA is TGTGCCAGCAGCCTAATCAGTAGTCTCCGGGGCACTGAAGCTTTCTTT.

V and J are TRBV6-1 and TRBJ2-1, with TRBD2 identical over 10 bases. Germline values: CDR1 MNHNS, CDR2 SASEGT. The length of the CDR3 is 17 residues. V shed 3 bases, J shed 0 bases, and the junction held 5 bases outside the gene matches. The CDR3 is CASSDIAGGHSYNEQFF. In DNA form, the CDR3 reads TGTGCCAGCAGTGACATAGCGGGAGGCCACTCCTACAATGAGCAGTTCTTC.

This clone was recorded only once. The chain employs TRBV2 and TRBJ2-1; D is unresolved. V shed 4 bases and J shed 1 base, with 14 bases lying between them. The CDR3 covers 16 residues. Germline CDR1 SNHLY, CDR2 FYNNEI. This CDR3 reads CASSGVYSPSYNEQFF. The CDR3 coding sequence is TGTGCCAGCAGTGGTGTTTATAGCCCGTCCTACAATGAGCAGTTCTTC. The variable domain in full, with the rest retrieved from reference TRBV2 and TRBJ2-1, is EPEVTQTPSHQVTQMGQEVILRCVPISNHLYFYWYRQILGQKVEFLVSFYNNEISEKSEIFDDQFSVERPDGSNFTLKIRSTKLEDSAMYFCASSGVYSPSYNEQFFGPGTRLTVL.

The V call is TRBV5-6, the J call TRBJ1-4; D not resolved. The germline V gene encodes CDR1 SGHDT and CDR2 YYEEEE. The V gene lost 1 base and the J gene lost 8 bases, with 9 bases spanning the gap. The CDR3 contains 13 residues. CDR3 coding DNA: TGTGCCAGCAGCTTGTTAGCCAAGGAAAAACTGTTTTTT. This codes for CASSLLAKEKLFF.

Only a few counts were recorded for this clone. The CDR3 spells CASSPLPGPAVGTEAFF. The CDR3 nucleotides read TGCGCCAGCAGTCCACTACCGGGTCCAGCGGTGGGCACTGAAGCTTTCTTT. The chain joins TRBV5-1 to TRBJ1-1, with D unclear. CDR3 size: 17 residues. CDR1 is SGHRS, CDR2 YFSETQ, per germline. Trimming shortened V by 5 bases and J by 4 bases, and 24 bases separated the two germline ends. Full variable domain (missing parts from reference TRBV5-1 and TRBJ1-1): KAGVTQTPRYLIKTRGQQVTLSCSPISGHRSVSWYQQTPGQGLQFLFEYFSETQRNKGNFPGRFSGRQFSNSRSEMNVSTLELGDSALYLCASSPLPGPAVGTEAFFGQGTRLTVV.

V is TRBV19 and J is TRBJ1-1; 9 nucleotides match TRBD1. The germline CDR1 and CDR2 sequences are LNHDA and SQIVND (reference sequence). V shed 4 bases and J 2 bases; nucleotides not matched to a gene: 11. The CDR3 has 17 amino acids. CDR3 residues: CASSTAPDRGVNTEAFF. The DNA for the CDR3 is TGTGCCAGTAGTACGGCTCCGGACAGGGGTGTTAACACTGAAGCTTTCTTT.

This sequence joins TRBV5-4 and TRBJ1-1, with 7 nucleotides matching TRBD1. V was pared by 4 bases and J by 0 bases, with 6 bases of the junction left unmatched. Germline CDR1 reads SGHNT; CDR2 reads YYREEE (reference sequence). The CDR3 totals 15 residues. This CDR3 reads CASSPRQGLNTEAFF. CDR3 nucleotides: TGTGCCAGCAGCCCGAGACAGGGATTGAACACTGAAGCTTTCTTT.

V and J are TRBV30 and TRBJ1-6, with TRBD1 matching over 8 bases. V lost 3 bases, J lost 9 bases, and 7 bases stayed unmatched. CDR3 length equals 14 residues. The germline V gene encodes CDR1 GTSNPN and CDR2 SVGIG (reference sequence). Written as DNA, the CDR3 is TGTGCCTGGAGCCCAGGACAGGGAGGTTCACCCCTCCACTTT. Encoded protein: CAWSPGQGGSPLHF.

CDR3 coding DNA: TGCGCCAGCAGCCAAGGAGTAGGACAGGAAACGAATCAGCCCCAGCATTTT. It is translated as CASSQGVGQETNQPQHF. The chain is built from TRBV4-1 and TRBJ1-5; 7 positions match TRBD1. V dropped 1 base and J dropped 4; count of bases not matched to a gene: 10. CDR1 is MGHRA, CDR2 YSYEKL, per germline. This CDR3 comprises 17 residues.

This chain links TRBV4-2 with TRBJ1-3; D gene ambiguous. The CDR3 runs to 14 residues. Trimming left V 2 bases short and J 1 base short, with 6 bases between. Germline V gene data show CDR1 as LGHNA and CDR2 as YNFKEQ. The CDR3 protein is CASSQPTSGNTIYF. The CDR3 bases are TGTGCCAGCAGCCAACCCACTTCTGGAAACACCATATATTTT.

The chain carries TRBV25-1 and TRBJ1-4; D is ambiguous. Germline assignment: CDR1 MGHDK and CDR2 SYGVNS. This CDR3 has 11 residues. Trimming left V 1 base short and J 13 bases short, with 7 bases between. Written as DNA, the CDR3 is TGTGCCAGCAGTGAATCGACTAGACTGTTTTTT. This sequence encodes CASSESTRLFF.